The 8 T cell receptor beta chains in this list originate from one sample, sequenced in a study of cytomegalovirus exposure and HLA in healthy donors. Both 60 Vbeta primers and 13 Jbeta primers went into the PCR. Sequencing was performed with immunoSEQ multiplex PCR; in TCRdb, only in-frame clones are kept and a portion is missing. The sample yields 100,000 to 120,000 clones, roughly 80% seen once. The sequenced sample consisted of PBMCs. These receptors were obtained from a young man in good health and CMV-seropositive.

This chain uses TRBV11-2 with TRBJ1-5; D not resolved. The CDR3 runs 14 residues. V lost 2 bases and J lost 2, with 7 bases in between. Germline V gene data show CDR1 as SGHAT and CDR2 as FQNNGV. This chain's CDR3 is CASSLRGGNQPQHF. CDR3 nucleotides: TGTGCCAGCAGCTTACGGGGAGGCAATCAGCCCCAGCATTTT. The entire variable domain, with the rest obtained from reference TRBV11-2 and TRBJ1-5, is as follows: EAGVAQSPRYKIIEKRQSVAFWCNPISGHATLYWYQQILGQGPKLLIQFQNNGVVDDSQLPKDRFSAERLKGVDSTLKIQPAKLEDSAVYLCASSLRGGNQPQHFGDGTRLSIL.

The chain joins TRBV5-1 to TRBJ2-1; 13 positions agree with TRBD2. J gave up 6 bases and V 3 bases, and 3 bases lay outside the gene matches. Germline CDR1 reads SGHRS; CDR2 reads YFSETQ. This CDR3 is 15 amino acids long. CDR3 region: CASSSGTSGANEQFF. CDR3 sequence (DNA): TGCGCCAGCAGCTCCGGGACTAGCGGGGCCAATGAGCAGTTCTTC.

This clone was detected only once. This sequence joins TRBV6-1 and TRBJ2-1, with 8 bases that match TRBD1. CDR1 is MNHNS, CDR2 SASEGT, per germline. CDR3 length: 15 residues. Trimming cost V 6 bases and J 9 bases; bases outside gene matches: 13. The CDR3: CASSAEDRVEGEQFF. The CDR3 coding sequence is TGTGCCAGCAGCGCAGAGGACAGGGTAGAGGGTGAGCAGTTCTTC.

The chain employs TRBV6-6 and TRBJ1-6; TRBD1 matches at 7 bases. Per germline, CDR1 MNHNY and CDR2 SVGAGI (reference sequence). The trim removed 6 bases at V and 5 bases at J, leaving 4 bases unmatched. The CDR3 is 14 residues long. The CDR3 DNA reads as TGTGCCAGCAGACCCGGGACAGATAATTCACCCCTCCACTTT. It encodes CASRPGTDNSPLHF.

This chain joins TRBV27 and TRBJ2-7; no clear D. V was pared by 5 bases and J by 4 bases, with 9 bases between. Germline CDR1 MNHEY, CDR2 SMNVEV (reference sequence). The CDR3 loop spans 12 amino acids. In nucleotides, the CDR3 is TGTGCCAGCAGTCCCGGTTTTTACGAGCAGTACTTC. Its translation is CASSPGFYEQYF.

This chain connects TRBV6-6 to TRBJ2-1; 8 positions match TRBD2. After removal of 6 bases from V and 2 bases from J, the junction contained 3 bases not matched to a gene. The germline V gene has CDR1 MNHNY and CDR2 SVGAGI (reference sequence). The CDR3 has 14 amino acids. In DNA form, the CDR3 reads TGTGCCAGCAGCGGGGGGGCCGCCTACAATGAGCAGTTCTTC. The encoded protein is CASSGGAAYNEQFF.

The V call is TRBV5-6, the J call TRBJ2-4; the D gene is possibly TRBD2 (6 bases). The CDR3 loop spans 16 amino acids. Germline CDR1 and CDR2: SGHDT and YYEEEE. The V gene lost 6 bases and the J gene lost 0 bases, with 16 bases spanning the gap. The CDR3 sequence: CASTPGGGLAKNIQYF. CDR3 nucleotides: TGTGCCAGCACCCCGGGTGGGGGGTTAGCCAAAAACATTCAGTACTTC.

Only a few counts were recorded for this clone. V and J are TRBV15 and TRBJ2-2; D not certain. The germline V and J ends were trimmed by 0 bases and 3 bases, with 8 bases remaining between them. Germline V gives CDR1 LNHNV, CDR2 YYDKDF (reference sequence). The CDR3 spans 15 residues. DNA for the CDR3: TGTGCCACCAGCAGAGATCTAAGTTACACCGGGGAGCTGTTTTTT. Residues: CATSRDLSYTGELFF.